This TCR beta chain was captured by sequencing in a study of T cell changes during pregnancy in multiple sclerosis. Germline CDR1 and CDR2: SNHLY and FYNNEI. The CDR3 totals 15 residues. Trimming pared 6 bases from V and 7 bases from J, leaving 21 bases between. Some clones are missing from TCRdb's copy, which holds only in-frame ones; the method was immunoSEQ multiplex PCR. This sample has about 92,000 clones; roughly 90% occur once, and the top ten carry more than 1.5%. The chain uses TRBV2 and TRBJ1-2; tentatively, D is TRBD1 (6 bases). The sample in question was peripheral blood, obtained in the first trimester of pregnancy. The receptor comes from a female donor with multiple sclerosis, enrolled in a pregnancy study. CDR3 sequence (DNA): TGTGCCAGCAGAGAAACACAGGGCCCATATGGTGGCTACACCTTC. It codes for CASRETQGPYGGYTF.